One and the same sample provided the 15 T cell receptor beta chains below, sequenced in a study of shared clonotypes between healthy human individuals. Generated by immunoSEQ multiplex PCR, the TCRdb table keeps only in-frame clones and is missing some. The table has roughly 2.1 million clones, just over 90% seen once. Only CD45RO-negative cells positively selected for CCR7 counted as naive CD8 cells, so terminally differentiated effector memory CD45RA+ cells were excluded. The material sequenced was naive CD8+ T cells from PBMCs. The receptor source for this set is a man younger than 35 in good health. Some clones in this sample may be carry-over from other donors' samples.

The V call is TRBV10-3, the J call TRBJ2-7; the match to TRBD1 covers 9 bases. Germline values: CDR1 ENHRY, CDR2 SYGVKD. The CDR3 contains 12 residues. CDR3 bases: TGTGGTACCCGGGACAGGGCCTACGAGCAGTACTTC. Translated, it gives CGTRDRAYEQYF.

This chain joins TRBV9 and TRBJ2-7; 9 nucleotides align to TRBD2. Losses at the gene ends were 2 bases for V and 7 bases for J; bases not matched to a gene: 13. From germline, CDR1 is SGDLS and CDR2 YYNGEE. CDR3 length equals 16 residues. The CDR3 DNA follows: TGTGCCAGCAGCGTGACTAGCGGAGCTACTACGGGTGAGCAGTACTTC. It codes for CASSVTSGATTGEQYF.

The chain couples TRBV27 to TRBJ1-5; D gene unclear. CDR1 is MNHEY and CDR2 is SMNVEV in the germline V gene (reference sequence). The CDR3 contains 15 residues. V was pared by 3 bases and J by 4 bases, with 13 bases between. The chain's CDR3 is CASSLNRDYNQPQHF. The CDR3 DNA reads TGTGCCAGCAGTTTGAACCGGGATTATAATCAGCCCCAGCATTTT.

The chain has TRBV13 and TRBJ1-2; possible D gene TRBD1, 5 bases. Germline CDR1 reads PRHDT; CDR2 reads FYEKMQ (reference sequence). The CDR3 totals 18 residues. Trimming stripped 5 bases from V and 5 bases from J, with 27 bases between. CDR3: CASSDPRRRGPTSYGYTF. The CDR3 region has the DNA TGTGCCAGCAGCGATCCTCGCCGGCGGGGCCCTACGTCGTATGGCTACACCTTC. The complete variable domain, with remaining parts taken from reference TRBV13 and TRBJ1-2, reads AAGVIQSPRHLIKEKRETATLKCYPIPRHDTVYWYQQGPGQDPQFLISFYEKMQSDKGSIPDRFSAQQFSDYHSELNMSSLELGDSALYFCASSDPRRRGPTSYGYTFGSGTRLTVV.

V and J are TRBV6-6 and TRBJ1-1; TRBD1 matches at 9 bases. The CDR3 loop spans 14 amino acids. Losses at the gene ends were 2 bases for V and 4 bases for J; bases not matched to a gene: 2. Germline CDR1 MNHNY, CDR2 SVGAGI (reference sequence). The CDR3 bases are TGTGCCAGCAGTTACCGGGACAGGGTCACTGAAGCTTTCTTT. Translated, it gives CASSYRDRVTEAFF.

On this clone itself: Other nucleotide sequences from this sample produce the same CDR3. The J gene is TRBJ2-7, the V gene TRBV27, with 8 bases that match TRBD1. Trimming removed 4 bases from V and 5 bases from J; junction bases left unmatched: 4. CDR1 is MNHEY and CDR2 is SMNVEV in the germline V gene (reference sequence). CDR3 length: 13 residues. The CDR3 nucleotides are TGTGCCAGCAGTTCTGGACAGGGTAACGAGCAGTACTTC. Translated, it gives CASSSGQGNEQYF.

This clone appeared once. The chain joins TRBV6-5 to TRBJ2-1; 8 nucleotides agree with TRBD2. Germline loops: CDR1 MNHEY, CDR2 SVGAGI. CDR3 size: 16 residues. V lost 4 bases to trimming and J lost 9 bases; unmatched junction nucleotides: 14. In DNA form, the CDR3 reads TGTGCCAGCAGTTTCCCCAATAGAGCGGGAGTTACTGAGCAGTTCTTC. Its protein is CASSFPNRAGVTEQFF.

The chain joins TRBV10-1 to TRBJ1-2, with D tentatively TRBD1 (6 bases). Trimming removed 0 bases at V and 4 bases at J, with 18 bases between. The CDR3 totals 17 residues. Germline CDR1 reads WNHNN; CDR2 reads SYGVQD (reference sequence). The CDR3 DNA reads as TGCGCCAGCAGTGAGTCCTCTGACAGGCGGGTAAGCTATGGCTACACCTTC. This encodes CASSESSDRRVSYGYTF.

The J gene is TRBJ2-7, the V gene TRBV4-3; D unclear. The CDR3 length is 15 residues. The germline V gene has CDR1 LGHNA and CDR2 YSLEER. The germline V and J ends were trimmed by 0 bases and 0 bases, with 9 bases remaining between them. As DNA, the CDR3 is TGCGCCAGCAGCCAAGAGGGGTTCCTCTCCTACGAGCAGTACTTC. This sequence encodes CASSQEGFLSYEQYF.

The rearrangement joins TRBV27 to TRBJ2-3; D may match TRBD1 or TRBD2 (5 bases each). V was shortened by 5 bases and J by 6 bases, with 15 bases between the two germline ends. Germline V gene data show CDR1 as MNHEY and CDR2 as SMNVEV (reference sequence). This CDR3 comprises 14 residues. The DNA of the CDR3 is TGTGCCAGCAGTGAGAGGGGCCCATGGGATACGCAGTATTTT. Its protein product is CASSERGPWDTQYF.

The chain recombines TRBV7-9 with TRBJ2-7; perhaps TRBD2 as D (5 bases). The germline V gene has CDR1 SEHNR and CDR2 FQNEAQ (reference sequence). The length of the CDR3 is 15 residues. V gave up 4 bases and J gave up 1 base, with 14 bases separating them. As DNA, the CDR3 is TGTGCCAGCAGCTACCTACTAGGGCGGTCCTACGAGCAGTACTTC. Protein product: CASSYLLGRSYEQYF.

The chain combines TRBV7-2 with TRBJ2-1; 7 bases fit TRBD2. With 3 bases clipped from V and 1 base from J, the junction kept 6 bases outside the gene matches. Per germline, CDR1 SGHTA and CDR2 FQGNSA. The CDR3 is 16 amino acids. The CDR3 nucleotides read TGTGCCAGCAGCTTTATACTAGCGACATCCTACAATGAGCAGTTCTTC. Its translation: CASSFILATSYNEQFF.

CDR3 sequence reads: CASSKWTSGRETQYF. CDR3 bases: TGTGCCAGCAGCAAATGGACTAGCGGGAGGGAGACCCAGTACTTC. V usage is TRBV28 and J usage is TRBJ2-5; TRBD2 matches at 14 bases. Germline V gene lookup returns CDR1 MDHEN and CDR2 SYDVKM. V was pared by 6 bases and J by 5 bases, with 5 bases of the junction left unmatched. The CDR3 has 15 amino acids. Full variable domain (outside the CDR3, taken from reference TRBV28 and TRBJ2-5): DVKVTQSSRYLVKRTGEKVFLECVQDMDHENMFWYRQDPGLGLRLIYFSYDVKMKEKGDIPEGYSVSREKKERFSLILESASTNQTSMYLCASSKWTSGRETQYFGPGTRLLVL.

The chain employs TRBV29-1 and TRBJ2-3; 7 bases are shared with TRBD1. The V segment lost 4 bases and the J segment 5 bases; nucleotides outside the gene matches: 9. There are 14 residues in the CDR3. Per the germline V gene, CDR1 is SQVTM and CDR2 is ANQGSEA. The CDR3 reads CSVGEQGPGDTQYF. The DNA of the CDR3 is TGCAGCGTTGGGGAACAGGGGCCGGGAGATACGCAGTATTTT.

This clone was observed a handful of times. DNA of the CDR3: TGTGCCAGCTGGCAGGGTGAGAAAGCTTTCTTT. As protein: CASWQGEKAFF. The chain combines TRBV2 with TRBJ1-1; TRBD1 might be the D (5 bases). The CDR3 covers 11 residues. With 8 bases removed from V and 9 bases from J, the gap between germline ends came to 13 bases. The germline V gene has CDR1 SNHLY and CDR2 FYNNEI.